These T cell receptor beta chains were read from a single sample in a study of blood T cell repertoires in COVID-19. Repertoires were generated with immunoSEQ multiplex PCR, while TCRdb's copy carries only in-frame clones and drops some. The table lists tens of thousands of clones, 70% to 85% of them singletons. Sequencing was done on a sample of peripheral blood. The receptors shown here come from a woman in her forties or fifties with acute or convalescent COVID-19. Each CDR3 is given with its conserved first and last residue. Each record gives: CDR3 protein, CDR3 DNA, clone size, J gene, D gene, V gene. The D gene is left open where the match is weak. For some rows the clone size is stated as once, few or many, or as a class when expanded; others skip it.

CDR3: CASSPPGQSGANVLTF
DNA: TGTGCCAGCAGCCCCCCTGGGCAGTCTGGGGCCAACGTCCTGACTTTC
size: NA
J: TRBJ2-6
D: NA
V: TRBV7-9

CDR3: CASSLMGHAQYF
DNA: TGTGCCAGCAGTTTAATGGGACACGCGCAGTATTTT
size: NA
J: TRBJ2-3
D: NA
V: TRBV12-3/TRBV12-4

CDR3: CATSADRPSGANVLTF
DNA: TGTGCCACCAGTGCCGACAGGCCCTCTGGGGCCAACGTCCTGACTTTC
size: NA
J: TRBJ2-6
D: NA
V: TRBV24-1

CDR3: CASSPPGGVNTEAFF
DNA: TGTGCCAGCTCACCACCCGGGGGGGTGAACACTGAAGCTTTCTTT
size: NA
J: TRBJ1-1
D: NA
V: TRBV18

CDR3: CASRIQGGTEAFF
DNA: TGTGCCAGCAGGATACAGGGTGGAACTGAAGCTTTCTTT
size: NA
J: TRBJ1-1
D: NA
V: TRBV14

CDR3: CASTWRTQGGNEKLFF
DNA: TGTGCCAGCACATGGCGAACACAGGGGGGTAATGAAAAACTGTTTTTT
size: NA
J: TRBJ1-4
D: TRBD1
V: TRBV13

CDR3: CASSQTSGGKSIDTQYF
DNA: TGTGCCAGCAGCCAGACTAGCGGGGGGAAGTCGATAGATACGCAGTATTTT
size: few
J: TRBJ2-3
D: TRBD2
V: TRBV7-6

CDR3: CASSTRQGNEKLFF
DNA: TGTGCCAGCAGTACCCGACAGGGTAATGAAAAACTGTTTTTT
size: NA
J: TRBJ1-4
D: TRBD1
V: TRBV6-5

CDR3: CAWSIGGMNTEAFF
DNA: TGTGCCTGGAGTATAGGGGGCATGAACACTGAAGCTTTCTTT
size: NA
J: TRBJ1-1
D: TRBD1
V: TRBV30

CDR3: CASSGNNQPQHF
DNA: TGTGCCAGTAGCGGGAACAATCAGCCCCAGCATTTT
size: NA
J: TRBJ1-5
D: NA
V: TRBV19

CDR3: CASTPEKGASGYTF
DNA: TGTGCCAGCACCCCCGAGAAGGGGGCCTCTGGCTACACCTTC
size: NA
J: TRBJ1-2
D: TRBD1
V: TRBV2

CDR3: CASSTGQNQPQHF
DNA: TGTGCCAGCAGCACCGGACAGAATCAGCCCCAGCATTTT
size: NA
J: TRBJ1-5
D: NA
V: TRBV6-5

CDR3: CASSQTAPGNEQFF
DNA: TGTGCCAGCAGTCAGACAGCCCCGGGCAATGAGCAGTTCTTC
size: NA
J: TRBJ2-1
D: NA
V: TRBV6-5

CDR3: CASSLTDLLRAEAFF
DNA: TGTGCCAGCAGTTTAACGGACTTACTCCGCGCTGAAGCTTTCTTT
size: NA
J: TRBJ1-1
D: NA
V: TRBV28

CDR3: CASSAYLAGGRTDTQYF
DNA: TGTGCCAGCAGCGCCTACCTAGCGGGGGGGCGCACAGATACGCAGTATTTT
size: NA
J: TRBJ2-3
D: TRBD2
V: TRBV2

CDR3: CASSPPLGQGVRGGYTF
DNA: TGTGCCAGCAGTCCTCCCTTAGGACAGGGGGTTAGGGGTGGCTACACCTTC
size: NA
J: TRBJ1-2
D: TRBD1
V: TRBV28

CDR3: CASSLDRRGRILANYGYTF
DNA: TGTGCCAGCAGCTTGGATAGAAGGGGCAGAATCTTAGCTAACTATGGCTACACCTTC
size: once
J: TRBJ1-2
D: NA
V: TRBV5-6

CDR3: CASSTSWTVNTEAFF
DNA: TGTGCCAGTAGTACCTCCTGGACAGTTAACACTGAAGCTTTCTTT
size: NA
J: TRBJ1-1
D: NA
V: TRBV19

CDR3: CASAPAGLNTIYF
DNA: TGTGCTAGTGCTCCGGCAGGGTTGAACACCATATATTTT
size: NA
J: TRBJ1-3
D: NA
V: TRBV12-5

CDR3: CASSLIPAGQGDAFF
DNA: TGTGCCAGCAGTTTAATTCCGGCGGGACAGGGCGATGCTTTCTTT
size: once
J: TRBJ1-1
D: TRBD1
V: TRBV28

CDR3: CASSQGEADYTF
DNA: TGCGCCAGCAGCCAAGGGGAGGCTGACTACACCTTC
size: NA
J: TRBJ1-2
D: NA
V: TRBV4-1

CDR3: CASSHQWNTEAFF
DNA: TGTGCCAGCAGTCATCAGTGGAACACTGAAGCTTTCTTT
size: once
J: TRBJ1-1
D: NA
V: TRBV27

CDR3: CASSPSQGITEAFF
DNA: TGTGCCAGCAGCCCATCCCAGGGGATCACTGAAGCTTTCTTT
size: NA
J: TRBJ1-1
D: NA
V: TRBV3-1/TRBV3-2

CDR3: CASSVPSGGAVDTGELFF
DNA: TGTGCCAGCAGCGTCCCCAGCGGGGGGGCAGTGGACACCGGGGAGCTGTTTTTT
size: NA
J: TRBJ2-2
D: TRBD2
V: TRBV9

CDR3: CASRGDRNYNEQFF
DNA: TGTGCCAGCAGGGGGGACAGGAACTACAATGAGCAGTTCTTC
size: NA
J: TRBJ2-1
D: TRBD1
V: TRBV28

CDR3: CASSSQGSSPLHF
DNA: TGTGCCAGCAGTTCACAGGGAAGTTCACCCCTCCACTTT
size: NA
J: TRBJ1-6
D: NA
V: TRBV12-3/TRBV12-4

CDR3: CASSQGDSSKTQYF
DNA: TGTGCCAGCAGCCAAGGGGACAGTTCGAAGACCCAGTACTTC
size: NA
J: TRBJ2-5
D: TRBD1
V: TRBV3-1/TRBV3-2

CDR3: CASSLLGQGGFGGYTF
DNA: TGTGCCAGCAGCTTGCTCGGACAGGGGGGTTTTGGCGGCTACACCTTC
size: NA
J: TRBJ1-2
D: TRBD1
V: TRBV13

CDR3: CASSYQVEAFF
DNA: TGTGCCAGCAGTTATCAGGTAGAAGCTTTCTTT
size: NA
J: TRBJ1-1
D: NA
V: TRBV2